A selection of T cell receptor beta chains follows, all from one sample in a study of spatial heterogeneity in lung cancer. One entry per CDR3 protein, called by TCRdb with MiXCR from the 5' RACE reads. The data contain fewer than 9,500 distinct CDR3 sequences, around 8% of them singletons. Source: lung tumor tissue, taken at surgery. Source of these receptors: a male donor with early-stage non-small cell lung cancer. Each CDR3 is given with its conserved first and last residue. The D gene is left open where the match is weak. Some rows mark clone size as missing; the rest say once, few, many or name a class of expanded clone.

V gene: TRBV20-1
D gene: -
J gene: TRBJ2-1
clone size: few
CDR3 protein: CSARGSPSSYNEQFF
CDR3 DNA: TGCAGTGCTAGAGGAAGTCCGAGCTCCTACAATGAGCAGTTCTTC

V gene: TRBV29-1
D gene: -
J gene: TRBJ1-5
clone size: -
CDR3 protein: CSVRQSYSNQPQHF
CDR3 DNA: TGCAGCGTGAGACAGAGTTATAGCAATCAGCCCCAGCATTTT

V gene: TRBV14
D gene: -
J gene: TRBJ2-7
clone size: many
CDR3 protein: CASSQGRGTGGTYEQYF
CDR3 DNA: TGTGCCAGCAGCCAAGGAAGAGGAACGGGGGGCACCTACGAGCAGTACTTC

V gene: TRBV5-8
D gene: -
J gene: TRBJ2-6
clone size: -
CDR3 protein: CASSLQVVAGANVLTF
CDR3 DNA: TGTGCCAGCAGCTTGCAGGTTGTGGCTGGGGCCAACGTCCTGACTTTC

V gene: TRBV2
D gene: TRBD1
J gene: TRBJ1-6
clone size: many
CDR3 protein: CASIRQGWDSPLHF
CDR3 DNA: TGTGCCAGCATTAGACAGGGGTGGGATTCACCCCTCCACTTT

V gene: TRBV7-3
D gene: -
J gene: TRBJ2-5
clone size: many
CDR3 protein: CASSVTGAGETQYF
CDR3 DNA: TGTGCCAGCAGCGTCACAGGGGCGGGAGAAACCCAGTACTTC

V gene: TRBV28
D gene: -
J gene: TRBJ1-4
clone size: many
CDR3 protein: CASSPPRGKLFF
CDR3 DNA: TGTGCCAGCAGTCCACCCCGGGGAAAACTGTTTTTT

V gene: TRBV28
D gene: -
J gene: TRBJ2-5
clone size: many
CDR3 protein: CASGVSEYQETQYF
CDR3 DNA: TGTGCCAGCGGCGTCAGTGAGTACCAAGAGACCCAGTACTTC

V gene: TRBV18
D gene: -
J gene: TRBJ1-5
clone size: many
CDR3 protein: CASSLRGGDQPQHF
CDR3 DNA: TGTGCCAGCTCTCTCAGAGGGGGAGACCAGCCCCAGCATTTT

V gene: TRBV4-3
D gene: -
J gene: TRBJ1-2
clone size: many
CDR3 protein: CASSQDDRPNYGYTF
CDR3 DNA: TGCGCCAGCAGCCAAGATGACAGACCAAACTATGGCTACACCTTC

V gene: TRBV6-1
D gene: TRBD1
J gene: TRBJ2-7
clone size: many
CDR3 protein: CASSDGTGGNEQYF
CDR3 DNA: TGTGCCAGCAGTGACGGGACAGGGGGCAACGAGCAGTACTTC

V gene: TRBV20-1
D gene: -
J gene: TRBJ2-5
clone size: few
CDR3 protein: CSAAMGETQYF
CDR3 DNA: TGCAGTGCCGCAATGGGGGAGACCCAGTACTTC

V gene: TRBV7-2
D gene: TRBD1
J gene: TRBJ1-3
clone size: many
CDR3 protein: CASSWDRVTGNTIYF
CDR3 DNA: TGTGCCAGCAGCTGGGACAGGGTTACTGGAAACACCATATATTTT

V gene: TRBV5-1
D gene: -
J gene: TRBJ1-2
clone size: few
CDR3 protein: CASSLVLSGGYGYTF
CDR3 DNA: TGCGCCAGCAGCTTGGTACTGTCGGGTGGCTATGGCTACACCTTC

V gene: TRBV7-2
D gene: TRBD2
J gene: TRBJ2-7
clone size: -
CDR3 protein: CASRPAGGIYEQYF
CDR3 DNA: TGTGCCAGCAGGCCAGCGGGAGGTATTTACGAGCAGTACTTC

V gene: TRBV5-1
D gene: -
J gene: TRBJ2-5
clone size: many
CDR3 protein: CASSFRGQETQYF
CDR3 DNA: TGCGCCAGCAGCTTCAGGGGCCAAGAGACCCAGTACTTC

V gene: TRBV29-1
D gene: -
J gene: TRBJ2-7
clone size: many
CDR3 protein: CSVLGEEGKVSYEQYF
CDR3 DNA: TGCAGCGTTCTGGGCGAGGAGGGTAAAGTTAGCTACGAGCAGTACTTC

V gene: TRBV3-2
D gene: -
J gene: TRBJ2-7
clone size: -
CDR3 protein: CASSQEVAGEQYF
CDR3 DNA: TGTGCCAGCAGCCAAGAAGTAGCGGGGGAGCAGTACTTC

V gene: TRBV7-3
D gene: -
J gene: TRBJ2-1
clone size: few
CDR3 protein: CASSPGTSRLSEQFF
CDR3 DNA: TGTGCCAGCAGCCCGGGGACTTCCCGGTTGAGTGAGCAGTTCTTC

V gene: TRBV20-1
D gene: TRBD2
J gene: TRBJ2-3
clone size: many
CDR3 protein: CSARDAGGSADTQYF
CDR3 DNA: TGCAGTGCTAGAGATGCGGGAGGGAGCGCAGATACGCAGTATTTT